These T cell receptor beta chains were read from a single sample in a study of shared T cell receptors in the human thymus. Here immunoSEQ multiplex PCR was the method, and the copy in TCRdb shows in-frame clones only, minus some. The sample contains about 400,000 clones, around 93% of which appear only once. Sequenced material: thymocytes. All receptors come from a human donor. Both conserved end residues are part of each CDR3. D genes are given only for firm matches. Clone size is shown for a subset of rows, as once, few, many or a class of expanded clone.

cdr3_aa: CASSLTPYQSSYEQYF
cdr3_nt: TGTGCCAGCAGCTTAACACCATACCAAAGCTCCTACGAGCAGTACTTC
j_call: TRBJ2-7
clone_size: NA
d_call: NA
v_call: TRBV7-3

cdr3_aa: CASSWDGETQYF
cdr3_nt: TGTGCCAGCAGCTGGGACGGGGAGACCCAGTACTTC
j_call: TRBJ2-5
clone_size: NA
d_call: NA
v_call: TRBV11-3

cdr3_aa: CASSPGGGANYGYTF
cdr3_nt: TGTGCCAGCAGCCCAGGCGGAGGCGCTAACTATGGCTACACCTTC
j_call: TRBJ1-2
clone_size: once
d_call: NA
v_call: TRBV14

cdr3_aa: CASSFGQGRGYTF
cdr3_nt: TGTGCCAGCAGTTTCGGACAGGGACGGGGCTACACCTTC
j_call: TRBJ1-2
clone_size: once
d_call: TRBD1
v_call: TRBV27

cdr3_aa: CASSPMKQTSGRSDEQFF
cdr3_nt: TGTGCCAGCAGCCCGATGAAGCAGACTAGCGGGAGATCCGATGAGCAGTTCTTC
j_call: TRBJ2-1
clone_size: NA
d_call: TRBD2
v_call: TRBV5-6

cdr3_aa: CASSPREAPERGRQETQYF
cdr3_nt: TGTGCCAGCAGCCCTCGGGAGGCCCCCGAGCGGGGCCGGCAAGAGACCCAGTACTTC
j_call: TRBJ2-5
clone_size: NA
d_call: TRBD2
v_call: TRBV2

cdr3_aa: CASSCRGDYNEQFF
cdr3_nt: TGCGCCAGCAGCTGTCGCGGGGATTACAATGAGCAGTTCTTC
j_call: TRBJ2-1
clone_size: NA
d_call: NA
v_call: TRBV5-1

cdr3_aa: CASSSRMRPQYEQYF
cdr3_nt: TGTGCCAGCAGTTCCAGGATGAGACCGCAATACGAGCAGTACTTC
j_call: TRBJ2-7
clone_size: NA
d_call: NA
v_call: TRBV28

cdr3_aa: CSVASAKVSTGELFF
cdr3_nt: TGCAGCGTTGCGTCAGCCAAGGTGTCCACCGGGGAGCTGTTTTTT
j_call: TRBJ2-2
clone_size: once
d_call: NA
v_call: TRBV29-1

cdr3_aa: CASSQDQGARGNTIYF
cdr3_nt: TGTGCCAGCAGCCAAGATCAAGGGGCTAGAGGAAACACCATATATTTT
j_call: TRBJ1-3
clone_size: NA
d_call: NA
v_call: TRBV14

cdr3_aa: CASSGPGPINEKLFF
cdr3_nt: TGTGCCAGCAGCGGCCCGGGACCGATAAATGAAAAACTGTTTTTT
j_call: TRBJ1-4
clone_size: NA
d_call: NA
v_call: TRBV9

cdr3_aa: CATSREGAWREGPYEQYF
cdr3_nt: TGTGCCACCAGCAGAGAAGGGGCTTGGCGGGAGGGCCCCTACGAGCAGTACTTC
j_call: TRBJ2-7
clone_size: once
d_call: TRBD2
v_call: TRBV15

cdr3_aa: CASIGGQGLYEQYF
cdr3_nt: TGTGCCAGCATTGGGGGACAGGGGTTATACGAGCAGTACTTC
j_call: TRBJ2-7
clone_size: NA
d_call: TRBD1
v_call: TRBV6-4

cdr3_aa: CASTGTQNIQYF
cdr3_nt: TGTGCCAGCACGGGGACCCAAAACATTCAGTACTTC
j_call: TRBJ2-4
clone_size: NA
d_call: NA
v_call: TRBV19

cdr3_aa: CASSGSGTEAFF
cdr3_nt: TGTGCCAGCAGCGGCTCTGGCACTGAAGCTTTCTTT
j_call: TRBJ1-1
clone_size: NA
d_call: NA
v_call: TRBV7-9

cdr3_aa: CASSPSQGVNTEAFF
cdr3_nt: TGTGCCAGCAGCCCCTCACAGGGGGTGAACACTGAAGCTTTCTTT
j_call: TRBJ1-1
clone_size: NA
d_call: TRBD1
v_call: TRBV7-9

cdr3_aa: CAWSLTLTAPPTNEKLFF
cdr3_nt: TGTGCCTGGAGTCTAACCTTGACAGCTCCCCCCACTAATGAAAAACTGTTTTTT
j_call: TRBJ1-4
clone_size: NA
d_call: NA
v_call: TRBV30

cdr3_aa: CASSSTGGSYNEQFF
cdr3_nt: TGTGCCAGCAGCTCTACAGGGGGCTCCTACAATGAGCAGTTCTTC
j_call: TRBJ2-1
clone_size: NA
d_call: TRBD1
v_call: TRBV28

cdr3_aa: CASSPPPGLAGTGELFF
cdr3_nt: TGTGCCAGCAGCCCGCCCCCGGGACTAGCGGGAACCGGGGAGCTGTTTTTT
j_call: TRBJ2-2
clone_size: NA
d_call: TRBD2
v_call: TRBV2

cdr3_aa: CASSYNFQGTDTQYF
cdr3_nt: TGTGCCAGCAGTTACAATTTTCAGGGCACAGATACGCAGTATTTT
j_call: TRBJ2-3
clone_size: NA
d_call: NA
v_call: TRBV6-5

cdr3_aa: CSASILGEQFF
cdr3_nt: TGCAGTGCTTCTATACTGGGGGAGCAGTTCTTC
j_call: TRBJ2-1
clone_size: NA
d_call: NA
v_call: TRBV20-1

cdr3_aa: CASSDPGQGISGTDTQYF
cdr3_nt: TGTGCCAGCAGTGACCCCGGACAGGGGATCTCGGGCACAGATACGCAGTATTTT
j_call: TRBJ2-3
clone_size: NA
d_call: TRBD1
v_call: TRBV6-4

cdr3_aa: CASSSPPSVGEGVTDTQYF
cdr3_nt: TGTGCCAGTAGTTCCCCCCCGAGTGTAGGGGAGGGGGTCACAGATACGCAGTATTTT
j_call: TRBJ2-3
clone_size: NA
d_call: NA
v_call: TRBV19

cdr3_aa: CASSDAGTSGSNEQFF
cdr3_nt: TGTGCCAGCAGTGACGCCGGGACTAGCGGGAGCAATGAGCAGTTCTTC
j_call: TRBJ2-1
clone_size: NA
d_call: TRBD2
v_call: TRBV6-4

cdr3_aa: CAISGLHRVLAGGEDTQYF
cdr3_nt: TGTGCCATCAGTGGTCTGCATCGAGTACTAGCGGGAGGGGAAGATACGCAGTATTTT
j_call: TRBJ2-3
clone_size: NA
d_call: TRBD2
v_call: TRBV10-3

cdr3_aa: CASSIANTVPNYNEQFF
cdr3_nt: TGTGCCAGTAGTATAGCAAATACCGTCCCCAACTACAATGAGCAGTTCTTC
j_call: TRBJ2-1
clone_size: NA
d_call: NA
v_call: TRBV19

cdr3_aa: CASSSGETQYF
cdr3_nt: TGTGCCAGTTCCTCAGGCGAGACCCAGTACTTC
j_call: TRBJ2-5
clone_size: NA
d_call: NA
v_call: TRBV19

cdr3_aa: CASSLWDRGIGTEAFF
cdr3_nt: TGTGCCAGCAGTTTGTGGGACAGGGGAATCGGCACTGAAGCTTTCTTT
j_call: TRBJ1-1
clone_size: once
d_call: TRBD1
v_call: TRBV27

cdr3_aa: CASSLAWGLDGYNEQFF
cdr3_nt: TGTGCCAGCAGCTTGGCCTGGGGACTAGACGGATACAATGAGCAGTTCTTC
j_call: TRBJ2-1
clone_size: once
d_call: TRBD2
v_call: TRBV5-6

cdr3_aa: CASSYHDRGDSTDTQYF
cdr3_nt: TGTGCCAGCAGTTACCATGACAGGGGGGATAGCACAGATACGCAGTATTTT
j_call: TRBJ2-3
clone_size: NA
d_call: TRBD1
v_call: TRBV7-8

cdr3_aa: CASSQERPDLDYNEQFF
cdr3_nt: TGCGCCAGCAGCCAAGAACGACCGGATCTGGACTACAATGAGCAGTTCTTC
j_call: TRBJ2-1
clone_size: NA
d_call: NA
v_call: TRBV4-3

cdr3_aa: CASSVSGPPPPDCSEQYF
cdr3_nt: TGTGCCAGCAGTGTTAGCGGGCCCCCGCCGCCGGATTGTAGCGAGCAGTACTTC
j_call: TRBJ2-7
clone_size: NA
d_call: TRBD2
v_call: TRBV28

cdr3_aa: CASSLGGAHGRNTEAFF
cdr3_nt: TGTGCCAGCAGCCTAGGAGGGGCTCACGGGAGGAACACTGAAGCTTTCTTT
j_call: TRBJ1-1
clone_size: once
d_call: NA
v_call: TRBV5-6

cdr3_aa: CASSEFGGRARYEQYF
cdr3_nt: TGTGCCAGCAGTGAATTTGGGGGGAGGGCCCGATACGAGCAGTACTTC
j_call: TRBJ2-7
clone_size: NA
d_call: TRBD2
v_call: TRBV25-1

cdr3_aa: CASSLEPRASGIPETQYF
cdr3_nt: TGTGCCAGCAGCTTAGAGCCTAGGGCTAGCGGAATTCCAGAGACCCAGTACTTC
j_call: TRBJ2-5
clone_size: NA
d_call: TRBD2
v_call: TRBV11-3

cdr3_aa: CASSLERVPEPETQYF
cdr3_nt: TGCGCCAGCAGCTTGGAGCGGGTCCCCGAACCAGAGACCCAGTACTTC
j_call: TRBJ2-5
clone_size: few
d_call: NA
v_call: TRBV5-1

cdr3_aa: CASSLVSWEREPYEQYF
cdr3_nt: TGTGCCAGCAGTTTAGTGAGTTGGGAGCGTGAGCCCTACGAGCAGTACTTC
j_call: TRBJ2-7
clone_size: NA
d_call: NA
v_call: TRBV28

cdr3_aa: CAISGGRETQYF
cdr3_nt: TGTGCCATCAGTGGTGGTCGAGAGACCCAGTACTTC
j_call: TRBJ2-5
clone_size: NA
d_call: NA
v_call: TRBV10-3

cdr3_aa: CASSVYGLATDTQYF
cdr3_nt: TGTGCCAGCAGCGTTTATGGACTAGCGACAGATACGCAGTATTTT
j_call: TRBJ2-3
clone_size: NA
d_call: TRBD2
v_call: TRBV9

cdr3_aa: CASSEGAGGLYLGTQYF
cdr3_nt: TGTGCCAGCAGTGAAGGGGCGGGAGGCCTGTACCTCGGGACCCAGTACTTC
j_call: TRBJ2-5
clone_size: NA
d_call: TRBD2
v_call: TRBV25-1

cdr3_aa: CASSLSQQETQYF
cdr3_nt: TGCGCCAGCAGCTTGTCACAGCAAGAGACCCAGTACTTC
j_call: TRBJ2-5
clone_size: NA
d_call: NA
v_call: TRBV5-1

cdr3_aa: CSVENPGGAFRDTEAFF
cdr3_nt: TGCAGCGTTGAAAACCCAGGGGGCGCGTTCAGGGACACTGAAGCTTTCTTT
j_call: TRBJ1-1
clone_size: once
d_call: TRBD1
v_call: TRBV29-1

cdr3_aa: CASSDSLVDTDTQYF
cdr3_nt: TGTGCCAGCAGTGACTCCTTGGTAGACACAGATACGCAGTATTTT
j_call: TRBJ2-3
clone_size: NA
d_call: NA
v_call: TRBV6-4

cdr3_aa: CASSQDLGQGFSFKYGYTF
cdr3_nt: TGCGCCAGCAGCCAAGATTTGGGACAGGGGTTTTCTTTTAAGTATGGCTACACCTTC
j_call: TRBJ1-2
clone_size: NA
d_call: TRBD1
v_call: TRBV4-3

cdr3_aa: CASRGTASTGELFF
cdr3_nt: TGTGCCAGTAGGGGGACAGCTTCCACCGGGGAGCTGTTTTTT
j_call: TRBJ2-2
clone_size: NA
d_call: TRBD1
v_call: TRBV19

cdr3_aa: CASSLYSRYEQYF
cdr3_nt: TGTGCCAGCAGTTTGTACAGCAGGTACGAGCAGTACTTC
j_call: TRBJ2-7
clone_size: NA
d_call: NA
v_call: TRBV27

cdr3_aa: CATSRDTGGAPPAGEQPQHF
cdr3_nt: TGTGCCACCAGCAGGGATACAGGGGGCGCCCCCCCCGCGGGCGAACAGCCCCAGCATTTT
j_call: TRBJ1-5
clone_size: NA
d_call: TRBD1
v_call: TRBV15

cdr3_aa: CASSQAGLAGAYEQYF
cdr3_nt: TGCGCCAGCAGCCAGGCTGGACTAGCGGGGGCCTACGAGCAGTACTTC
j_call: TRBJ2-7
clone_size: NA
d_call: TRBD2
v_call: TRBV4-3

cdr3_aa: CASSFFTPNQPQHF
cdr3_nt: TGTGCCAGCAGTTTCTTCACCCCTAATCAGCCCCAGCATTTT
j_call: TRBJ1-5
clone_size: NA
d_call: NA
v_call: TRBV28

cdr3_aa: CASSEGGLAGALGYEQYF
cdr3_nt: TGTGCCAGCAGTGAAGGGGGGCTAGCGGGAGCCCTCGGTTACGAGCAGTACTTC
j_call: TRBJ2-7
clone_size: NA
d_call: TRBD2
v_call: TRBV2

cdr3_aa: CARPGPPGEKLFF
cdr3_nt: TGTGCCAGGCCGGGGCCCCCAGGTGAAAAACTGTTTTTT
j_call: TRBJ1-4
clone_size: NA
d_call: NA
v_call: TRBV19

cdr3_aa: CASSGPRREQYF
cdr3_nt: TGTGCCAGCAGTGGCCCCAGGAGGGAGCAGTACTTC
j_call: TRBJ2-7
clone_size: once
d_call: NA
v_call: TRBV2

cdr3_aa: CASSQAPGTGEQFF
cdr3_nt: TGCGCCAGCAGCCAAGCTCCCGGGACAGGGGAGCAGTTCTTC
j_call: TRBJ2-1
clone_size: NA
d_call: TRBD1
v_call: TRBV4-1

cdr3_aa: CASQNKLLNTEAFF
cdr3_nt: TGTGCCAGCCAAAACAAGCTCCTGAACACTGAAGCTTTCTTT
j_call: TRBJ1-1
clone_size: NA
d_call: NA
v_call: TRBV27

cdr3_aa: CASSYGTGRGNTIYF
cdr3_nt: TGTGCCAGCAGCTACGGGACAGGGCGAGGAAACACCATATATTTT
j_call: TRBJ1-3
clone_size: NA
d_call: TRBD1
v_call: TRBV7-9

cdr3_aa: CASSGITLNTDTQYF
cdr3_nt: TGTGCCAGCAGTGGGATAACACTGAACACAGATACGCAGTATTTT
j_call: TRBJ2-3
clone_size: NA
d_call: NA
v_call: TRBV6-1

cdr3_aa: CASGAAGNTIYF
cdr3_nt: TGTGCCAGCGGTGCGGCTGGAAACACCATATATTTT
j_call: TRBJ1-3
clone_size: NA
d_call: NA
v_call: TRBV9

cdr3_aa: CASSQGGTSHSEQYF
cdr3_nt: TGTGCCAGCAGCCAAGGGGGAACTAGCCATAGCGAGCAGTACTTC
j_call: TRBJ2-7
clone_size: NA
d_call: NA
v_call: TRBV4-2

cdr3_aa: CASSLVIDLPYEQYF
cdr3_nt: TGTGCCAGCAGTTTAGTGATAGACCTCCCCTACGAGCAGTACTTC
j_call: TRBJ2-7
clone_size: NA
d_call: NA
v_call: TRBV28